A single sample is the source of the 15 T cell receptor beta chains below, sequenced in a study of T cells after yellow fever vaccination. TCRdb ran MiXCR on the 5' RACE reads and lists one entry per CDR3 protein. The table records some 250,000 distinct CDR3 sequences, roughly 3.5% of them present only once. The sequencing used PBMCs, collected 15 days after the yellow fever booster vaccination. These receptors all stem from a young man who received the YFV17D yellow fever vaccine.

In its sample, this clonotype was seen many times. The chain uses TRBV5-1 and TRBJ1-4; 7 bases fit TRBD1. CDR3 size: 15 residues. Germline trimming cut 4 bases from V and 5 bases from J; bases unmatched to any gene: 8. The germline gives CDR1 SGHRS, CDR2 YFSETQ. The DNA of the CDR3 is TGCGCCAGCAGCGGTACCGGGACAGTCAATGAAAAACTGTTTTTT. Residues: CASSGTGTVNEKLFF.

This clonotype has a count of ten or more. The CDR3 DNA reads as TGCAGTGCTGAGTCCATCGGCTACACCTTC. As protein: CSAESIGYTF. The chain combines TRBV20-1 with TRBJ1-2; D is uncertain. Germline values: CDR1 DFQATT, CDR2 SNEGSKA (reference sequence). The CDR3 is 10 residues long. Trimming stripped 5 bases from V and 8 bases from J, with 9 bases between.

This clonotype was counted many times. CDR3 nucleotides: TGTGCCAGCAGTGGACAGAGAGAGCAGTACTTC. Its protein product is CASSGQREQYF. The chain couples TRBV12-3 or TRBV12-4 to TRBJ2-7, with D possibly matching TRBD1 (6 bases). The CDR3 contains 11 residues. Trimming cost V 5 bases and J 7 bases, with 9 bases left between them.

This clonotype was recorded a few times. The chain is built from TRBV5-1 and TRBJ1-1, with D uncertain. The CDR3 runs 13 residues. Trimming took off 1 base at V and 4 bases at J, with 8 bases between the two ends. Germline values: CDR1 SGHRS, CDR2 YFSETQ. This CDR3 is CASSLKPITEAFF. CDR3 nucleotides: TGCGCCAGCAGCTTGAAGCCTATCACTGAAGCTTTCTTT.

This clonotype occurred many times. This chain joins TRBV5-4 and TRBJ2-3; 8 bases are shared with TRBD2. Germline CDR1 and CDR2: SGHNT and YYREEE (reference sequence). CDR3 size: 16 residues. The V segment lost 2 bases and the J segment 1 base; nucleotides outside the gene matches: 6. The CDR3 coding sequence is TGTGCCAGCAGCTTAGGACGGGGGGGACGCACAGATACGCAGTATTTT. Translated: CASSLGRGGRTDTQYF.

In the case of this clonotype: Germline is not matched at one junction end, which may reflect a read error. J is TRBJ2-3 and V is TRBV11-2; 7 bases are a match to TRBD1. Germline CDR1 is SGHAT and CDR2 is FQNNGV. The CDR3 loop spans 14 amino acids. The CDR3 bases are TGTTCCTGCAGCCCTATAGTGGGGACAGATAGGCAGTCTTTT. Translating gives CSCSPIVGTDRQSF.

This clonotype was counted ten times or more. J is TRBJ1-5 and V is TRBV7-2, with 7 bases lining up with TRBD1. The germline V gene encodes CDR1 SGHTA and CDR2 FQGNSA. The CDR3 has 15 residues. The junction had 6 bases not matched to a gene; V was cut back by 5 bases and J by 2 bases. CDR3 in amino acids: CASSTDRLGNQPQHF. For the CDR3, the DNA is TGTGCCAGCAGCACGGACAGGTTGGGCAATCAGCCCCAGCATTTT.

This clonotype has ten or more counts. This chain links TRBV20-1 with TRBJ1-1; D not resolved. With 6 bases removed from V and 7 bases from J, the gap between germline ends came to 12 bases. There are 11 residues in the CDR3. Germline V gene lookup returns CDR1 DFQATT and CDR2 SNEGSKA (reference sequence). CDR3 bases: TGCAGTGCCCACTCGGCTAATGAAGCTTTCTTT. The encoded protein is CSAHSANEAFF.

At least ten counts were recorded for this clonotype. The rearrangement joins TRBV7-3 to TRBJ2-7, with a tentative D call TRBD2 (6 bases). V shed 1 base and J shed 11 bases, with 15 bases lying between them. Germline CDR1 SGHTA, CDR2 FQGTGA. The CDR3 sequence is 13 residues long. CDR3 DNA sequence: TGTGCCAGCAGCTTAAGCGGGACGGGTACTAAGTACGTC. Its translation: CASSLSGTGTKYV.

This clonotype has a count of ten or more. The chain recombines TRBV6-5 with TRBJ2-7; D remains unclear. Germline CDR1 MNHEY, CDR2 SVGAGI. This CDR3 region has 15 residues. V shed 7 bases and J shed 5 bases, with 21 bases lying between them. CDR3 amino acids: CASTGPTGRSDEQYF. The CDR3 DNA is TGTGCCAGCACCGGACCGACCGGTAGATCGGACGAGCAGTACTTC.

This clonotype was counted many times. V and J are TRBV20-1 and TRBJ2-3; TRBD1 matches at 10 bases. Losses at the gene ends were 3 bases for V and 4 bases for J; bases not matched to a gene: 10. The germline V gene encodes CDR1 DFQATT and CDR2 SNEGSKA (reference sequence). This CDR3 comprises 16 residues. In DNA, the CDR3 is TGCAGTGCTAGTACGCCGGGACAGGGGATCGCAGATACGCAGTATTTT. Translating gives CSASTPGQGIADTQYF.

This clonotype came up many times. The CDR3 bases are TGTGCCAGCTCCACCGGGACTAGCGGGGGGGCTGGCGAGCAGTACGTC. Protein product: CASSTGTSGGAGEQYV. The rearrangement joins TRBV18 to TRBJ2-7; the match to TRBD2 covers 16 bases. Germline V gene lookup returns CDR1 KGHSH and CDR2 LQKENI. Trimming took 6 bases from V and 6 from J; bases not matched to a gene: 8. The CDR3 spans 16 residues.

This clonotype has just one count. This chain joins TRBV9 and TRBJ2-7; 8 bases map to TRBD1. The CDR3 totals 13 residues. V lost 0 bases and J lost 6; bases outside the gene matches: 2. The V gene's germline CDR1 is SGDLS and CDR2 YYNGEE. This CDR3 reads CASSVGTGGEQYV. DNA for the CDR3: TGTGCCAGCAGCGTAGGTACAGGGGGCGAGCAGTACGTC.

This clonotype was recorded at least ten times. The rearrangement joins TRBV18 to TRBJ2-5; TRBD1 agrees at 7 bases. V gave up 3 bases and J gave up 7 bases; unmatched junction bases: 11. Germline V CDR1 and CDR2: KGHSH, LQKENI. This CDR3 comprises 15 residues. CDR3 bases: TGTGCCAGCTCACCCCGGGACAGCCCGAGCGGGACCCAGTACTTC. Translating it yields CASSPRDSPSGTQYF.

This clonotype came up a few times. The chain is built from TRBV7-8 and TRBJ2-5; 11 bases align to TRBD2. The CDR3 is made up of 16 amino acids. Looked up from germline, CDR1 is SGHVS and CDR2 is FQNEAQ. V gave up 6 bases and J gave up 6 bases; unmatched junction bases: 12. Here the CDR3 reads CASRTDIAGGPKTQYF. In nucleotides, the CDR3 is TGTGCCAGCAGGACCGATATAGCGGGGGGGCCGAAGACCCAGTACTTC.